The TCR beta chain described here comes from a study of T cells after somatic rescue of genetic block. The method was immunoSEQ multiplex PCR; TCRdb's version includes in-frame clones alone and lacks a portion of them. The sample shows 65,000 to 70,000 clones, approximately 90% of them seen only once. This CDR3 region has 10 residues. The chain uses TRBV21-1 and TRBJ2-5; the table calls TRBD2, which could not be checked here. TRBV21-1 corresponds to a pseudogene. Material for sequencing was peripheral blood mononuclear cells (PBMCs). This receptor was identified in a man aged 40-55 years. CDR3 loop: CASSGGTQYF. CDR3 coding DNA: TGTGCCAGCAGCGGAGGGACCCAGTACTTC.